The 9 T cell receptor beta chains in this list originate from one sample, sequenced in a study of radiotherapy plus CTLA-4 blockade in lung cancer (dated by TCRdb to 2016 to 2019). Library method: the immunoSEQ multiplex PCR assay. TCRdb took this table from immuneACCESS and kept in-frame rearrangements with V and J called. Such tables lack part of the clones; where checked against another copy, unresolved V genes explain under half of the gap, and the rest is unexplained. The sample contains around 71,000 clones, around 76% of them found a single time. About 15% of the sample is taken by the ten largest. This material consisted of peripheral blood, taken from a patient treated with radiotherapy plus ipilimumab. The receptors come from a human donor with non-small cell lung cancer whose response to radiotherapy plus ipilimumab could not be evaluated. Some clones in this sample may be carry-over from other donors' samples.

Ten or more counts support this clone. The chain links TRBV7-8 to TRBJ1-5, with 9 bases aligning to TRBD1. Unmatched junction bases numbered 12, after V lost 5 bases and J lost 4 bases. This CDR3 comprises 17 residues. Germline V gene lookup returns CDR1 SGHVS and CDR2 FQNEAQ. In nucleotides, the CDR3 is TGTGCCAGCAGCCCTACAAACAGGGGGCTCAGTAATCAGCCCCAGCATTTT. Protein: CASSPTNRGLSNQPQHF.

This chain links TRBV9 with TRBJ2-5, with D possibly matching TRBD2 (5 bases). The CDR3 is 15 residues long. CDR1 is SGDLS and CDR2 is YYNGEE in the germline V gene. V lost 1 base and J 5 bases, leaving 15 bases between the germline ends. The DNA of the CDR3 is TGTGCCAGCAGCGTACGCGCTTATTCGGGGGAGACCCAGTACTTC. This sequence encodes CASSVRAYSGETQYF. Complete variable domain (other parts from reference TRBV9 and TRBJ2-5): DSGVTQTPKHLITATGQRVTLRCSPRSGDLSVYWYQQSLDQGLQFLIQYYNGEERAKGNILERFSAQQFPDLHSELNLSSLELGDSALYFCASSVRAYSGETQYFGPGTRLLVL.

This clone has just one count. The chain is built from TRBV6-5 and TRBJ1-2; maybe TRBD1 (6 bases). Trimming pared 4 bases from V and 1 base from J, leaving 16 bases between. The CDR3 contains 16 residues. CDR1 and CDR2 (germline): MNHEY, SVGAGI. CDR3 region: CASSSHGQIDNYGYTF. The CDR3 DNA reads TGTGCCAGCAGTTCCCACGGACAGATAGATAACTATGGCTACACCTTC.

V gene TRBV30 combines with J gene TRBJ1-2; 7 nucleotides line up with TRBD1. Germline loops: CDR1 GTSNPN, CDR2 SVGIG (reference sequence). V gave up 3 bases and J gave up 5 bases; unmatched junction bases: 9. This CDR3 contains 14 residues. CDR3 amino acids: CAWSPRGIEYGYTF. For the CDR3, the DNA is TGTGCCTGGAGCCCCAGGGGGATAGAGTATGGCTACACCTTC.

V is TRBV7-3 and J is TRBJ2-5; a weak D match, TRBD1 (6 bases). Germline CDR1 is SGHTA and CDR2 is FQGTGA. V was pared by 5 bases and J by 5 bases, with 12 bases between. The CDR3 runs 13 residues. The CDR3 loop is CASSPQGSETQYF. The CDR3 coding sequence is TGTGCCAGCAGCCCACAGGGAAGTGAGACCCAGTACTTC.

The V call is TRBV19, the J call TRBJ2-3; 7 bases agree with TRBD2. CDR1 and CDR2 from the germline V gene are LNHDA and SQIVND (reference sequence). The CDR3 has 17 residues. V lost 2 bases and J lost 2; bases outside the gene matches: 10. The CDR3 DNA is TGTGCCAGTAGTATATCAGGGACGGGGGGATTCACAGATACGCAGTATTTT. It codes for CASSISGTGGFTDTQYF.

The V and J genes are TRBV7-8 and TRBJ2-7; 9 nucleotides agree with TRBD1. J lost 4 bases, V lost 4 bases, and 11 bases had no gene match. Germline values: CDR1 SGHVS, CDR2 FQNEAQ. This CDR3 contains 16 residues. The CDR3 DNA reads TGTGCCAGCAGCTCCACTACCGGGACAGGGACGTACGAGCAGTACTTC. This translates into CASSSTTGTGTYEQYF.

This clone was found once. The rearrangement links TRBV29-1 to TRBJ1-5; 7 nucleotides align to TRBD1. This CDR3 contains 14 residues. Germline CDR1 SQVTM, CDR2 ANQGSEA. The J segment lost 8 bases and the V segment lost 6 bases, leaving 13 bases of the junction unmatched. For the CDR3, the DNA is TGCAGCGTCCAGACAGGGACGGGCATTGAGCCCCAGCATTTT. Protein: CSVQTGTGIEPQHF.

The chain joins TRBV5-1 to TRBJ1-4, with D uncertain. The CDR3 has 16 residues. CDR1 and CDR2 from the germline V gene are SGHRS and YFSETQ. The V end was cut by 1 base, the J end by 0 bases, with 10 bases between. For the CDR3, the DNA is TGCGCCAGCAGCTTGAGAGCGCCAGCAACTAATGAAAAACTGTTTTTT. Amino acids: CASSLRAPATNEKLFF.